What follows are 13 T cell receptor beta chains derived from one specimen sequenced in a study of blood T cell repertoires in COVID-19. Measured with immunoSEQ multiplex PCR; TCRdb has only the in-frame clones, and not every one. This sample has hundreds of thousands of clones, with approximately 91% found just once. Sequencing was performed on peripheral blood. These TCRs come from a woman between 70 and 85 years old with COVID-19, enrolled during active disease.

The chain uses TRBV30 and TRBJ1-6; 9 bases line up with TRBD1. This CDR3 contains 13 residues. Germline CDR1 and CDR2: GTSNPN and SVGIG (reference sequence). V lost 4 bases, J lost 6 bases, and 1 base stayed unmatched. The CDR3 protein is CAWMGQGNSPLHF. CDR3 DNA sequence: TGTGCCTGGATGGGACAGGGTAATTCACCCCTCCACTTT.

DNA for the CDR3: TGTGCCAGCAGCCAAGAGGGGACAAGAAACACCATATATTTT. As protein: CASSQEGTRNTIYF. The rearrangement uses TRBV3-1 (or the pseudogene TRBV3-2) and TRBJ1-3, with D maybe TRBD1 (6 bases). CDR3 length equals 14 residues. Germline loops: CDR1 LGHDT, CDR2 YNNKEL (reference sequence). The germline V and J ends were trimmed by 0 bases and 5 bases, with 8 bases remaining between them.

This chain links TRBV19 with TRBJ1-4, with D maybe TRBD1 (6 bases). The germline V gene encodes CDR1 LNHDA and CDR2 SQIVND (reference sequence). V lost 6 bases and J 5 bases, leaving 19 bases between the germline ends. The CDR3 consists of 16 residues. CDR3: CASSPSQGGRNEKLFF. CDR3 DNA sequence: TGTGCCAGTAGCCCTTCACAGGGAGGGAGGAATGAAAAACTGTTTTTT. Drawing the rest from reference TRBV19 and TRBJ1-4, the complete variable domain is DGGITQSPKYLFRKEGQNVTLSCEQNLNHDAMYWYRQDPGQGLRLIYYSQIVNDFQKGDIAEGYSVSREKKESFPLTVTSAQKNPTAFYLCASSPSQGGRNEKLFFGSGTQLSVL.

This chain uses TRBV21-1 with TRBJ1-1; the listed D gene, TRBD1, was not tested against the DNA. TRBV21-1 is a recognized pseudogene. CDR3 length: 12 amino acids. The CDR3 region has the DNA TGTGCCAGCAGCCCCATGAACACTGAAGCTTTCTTT. Amino acid sequence: CASSPMNTEAFF.

CDR3 coding DNA: TGCGCCAGCAGTGAGTCTGACAGAGAAGCTTTCTTT. It translates to CASSESDREAFF. This sequence joins TRBV10-1 and TRBJ1-1, with a weak D call TRBD1 (5 bases). Per germline, CDR1 WNHNN and CDR2 SYGVQD (reference sequence). The CDR3 extends over 12 amino acids. The V and J ends lost 0 bases and 8 bases respectively, with 7 bases between them.

The CDR3 here is CASSYILAGTGELFF. Written as DNA, the CDR3 is TGTGCCAGCAGTTATATCCTAGCGGGAACCGGGGAGCTGTTTTTT. This chain joins TRBV6-6 and TRBJ2-2; 9 bases fit TRBD2. Germline trimming cut 3 bases from V and 5 bases from J; bases unmatched to any gene: 4. The CDR3 is 15 residues long. Germline V gene lookup returns CDR1 MNHNY and CDR2 SVGAGI (reference sequence).

This chain connects TRBV11-1 to TRBJ1-2; 9 bases are shared with TRBD1. With V trimmed by 3 bases and J by 5 bases, 7 bases remained unmatched. The germline V gene has CDR1 SGHAT and CDR2 FQDESV (reference sequence). CDR3 size: 15 residues. CDR3 nucleotides: TGTGCCAGCAGCTTGGGTTTTGGACAGGGGTATGGCTACACCTTC. Translated, it gives CASSLGFGQGYGYTF.

CDR3 in DNA: TGTGCCTGGAGTGGATTTTTGGGTAGCGGGGGGGGTCCAGATACGCAGTATTTT. Translation: CAWSGFLGSGGGPDTQYF. V is TRBV30 and J is TRBJ2-3, with 11 positions matching TRBD2. Germline CDR1 GTSNPN, CDR2 SVGIG (reference sequence). The CDR3 contains 18 residues. The ends lost 1 base at V and 4 bases at J; junction bases unmatched: 13.

This clone has just one count. The gene calls are TRBV2 and TRBJ1-2; D call uncertain. The CDR3 sequence is 16 residues long. CDR1 and CDR2 (germline): SNHLY, FYNNEI. Trimming removed 7 bases at V and 2 bases at J, with 20 bases between. Written as DNA, the CDR3 is TGTGCCAGCACCCCAATCCAGACACCTGGGAACTATGGCTACACCTTC. As protein: CASTPIQTPGNYGYTF.

This rearrangement joins TRBV4-3 to TRBJ1-3; TRBD1 agrees at 9 bases. This CDR3 is built from 19 residues. Unmatched junction bases numbered 13, after V lost 1 base and J lost 3 bases. CDR1 is LGHNA, CDR2 YSLEER, per germline. CDR3: CASSQVRWPGQGIGNTIYF. The CDR3 nucleotides read TGCGCCAGCAGCCAAGTCCGCTGGCCGGGACAGGGAATTGGAAACACCATATATTTT.

This chain connects TRBV12-3 or TRBV12-4 to TRBJ1-2, with 8 bases aligning to TRBD1. The J segment lost 8 bases and the V segment lost 8 bases, leaving 10 bases of the junction unmatched. The CDR3 contains 13 residues. The CDR3 nucleotides are TGTGCCAGCTCAGGGGGCGCGAGTTGGGGCTACACCTTC. As protein: CASSGGASWGYTF.

This clone was counted a few times. This CDR3 is also generated by other DNA sequences in the sample. V is TRBV18 and J is TRBJ1-2, with TRBD1 as a possible D gene (6 bases). The V end lost 3 bases, the J end lost 3 bases, and 14 bases lay between the germline ends. The CDR3 is made up of 15 amino acids. From germline, CDR1 is KGHSH and CDR2 LQKENI. CDR3 in DNA: TGTGCCAGCTCACCCGCTGGGGGCGGTGACTATGGCTACACCTTC. It translates to CASSPAGGGDYGYTF.

The J gene is TRBJ2-1, the V gene TRBV4-2; D is uncertain. The V gene's germline CDR1 is LGHNA and CDR2 YNFKEQ. CDR3 length: 15 amino acids. V lost 5 bases and J lost 3, with 14 bases in between. CDR3 sequence reads: CASSIDSAVYNEQFF. CDR3 DNA: TGTGCCAGCAGCATTGACTCGGCGGTCTACAATGAGCAGTTCTTC.